The 27 T cell receptor beta chains presented below share a single source sample, sequenced in a study of blood T cell repertoires in COVID-19. Produced via immunoSEQ multiplex PCR; TCRdb's table is partial and in-frame only. The sample has 85,000 to 120,000 clones, roughly 80% seen once. Specimen: peripheral blood. The source of these receptors is a human donor in a cohort sampled during active COVID-19.

The V and J genes are TRBV24-1 and TRBJ2-7, with D perhaps matching TRBD1 (6 bases). CDR1 is KGHDR, CDR2 SFDVKD, per germline. The V end lost 9 bases, the J end lost 4 bases, and 21 bases lay between the germline ends. The CDR3 is made up of 15 amino acids. For the CDR3, the DNA is TGTGCCACCTCCTCTAAGACAGGCCCAATTTACGAGCAGTACTTC. The encoded protein is CATSSKTGPIYEQYF.

This clone was observed a single time. The chain recombines TRBV11-1 with TRBJ2-7; 13 bases fit TRBD2. There are 16 residues in the CDR3. CDR1 and CDR2 from the germline V gene are SGHAT and FQDESV (reference sequence). V lost 5 bases to trimming and J lost 2 bases; unmatched junction nucleotides: 6. In DNA form, the CDR3 reads TGTGCCAGCAGCCGGACTAGCGGGGGCCGAGCCTACGAGCAGTACTTC. The encoded protein is CASSRTSGGRAYEQYF.

The genes are TRBV9 and TRBJ2-7, with D possibly matching TRBD2 (6 bases). The CDR3 has 15 amino acids. V dropped 4 bases and J dropped 3 bases, with 17 bases sitting between them. The V gene's germline CDR1 is SGDLS and CDR2 YYNGEE. The CDR3 DNA is TGTGCCAGCAGCTTCGGGACCCAGGGAGGCTACGAGCAGTACTTC. Translation gives CASSFGTQGGYEQYF. Filled out from reference TRBV9 and TRBJ2-7, the complete variable domain reads DSGVTQTPKHLITATGQRVTLRCSPRSGDLSVYWYQQSLDQGLQFLIQYYNGEERAKGNILERFSAQQFPDLHSELNLSSLELGDSALYFCASSFGTQGGYEQYFGPGTRLTVT.

CDR3 in amino acids: CASSPNPTATNEKLFF. Written as DNA, the CDR3 is TGTGCCAGCAGCCCGAACCCCACAGCAACTAATGAAAAACTGTTTTTT. The J gene is TRBJ1-4, the V gene TRBV7-2; D ambiguous. This CDR3 is built from 16 residues. From germline, CDR1 is SGHTA and CDR2 FQGNSA. V dropped 5 bases and J dropped 0 bases, with 13 bases sitting between them.

This sequence joins TRBV18 and TRBJ1-3, with D possibly TRBD1 on 6 matching bases. V was cut by 3 bases and J by 2 bases, with 20 bases left in between. Germline V lookup: CDR1 KGHSH, CDR2 LQKENI. The CDR3 length is 18 residues. The CDR3 is CASSPKTGQRRTGNTIYF. CDR3 DNA sequence: TGTGCCAGCTCACCTAAAACCGGACAGCGGAGAACTGGAAACACCATATATTTT. The full variable domain, with the rest looked up from reference TRBV18 and TRBJ1-3, is NAGVMQNPRHLVRRRGQEARLRCSPMKGHSHVYWYRQLPEEGLKFMVYLQKENIIDESGMPKERFSAEFPKEGPSILRIQQVVRGDSAAYFCASSPKTGQRRTGNTIYFGEGSWLTVV.

The chain recombines TRBV3-1 (or the pseudogene TRBV3-2) with TRBJ2-2; D gene uncertain. This CDR3 is built from 14 residues. Germline V lookup: CDR1 LGHDT, CDR2 YNNKEL (reference sequence). Trimming took off 4 bases at V and 1 base at J, with 7 bases between the two ends. The CDR3 DNA follows: TGTGCCAGCAGCCGGGCCGGGAACACCGGGGAGCTGTTTTTT. It codes for CASSRAGNTGELFF.

The chain has TRBV15 and TRBJ1-5; D possibly corresponds to TRBD1 (6 bases). This CDR3 contains 18 residues. Germline loops: CDR1 LNHNV, CDR2 YYDKDF (reference sequence). The V gene lost 1 base and the J gene lost 6 bases, with 22 bases spanning the gap. In DNA, the CDR3 is TGTGCCACCAGCAGAGCAGTCGCAAGACAGGTTGGAGGTCAGCCCCAGCATTTT. Translating it yields CATSRAVARQVGGQPQHF.

The chain uses TRBV2 and TRBJ2-2; TRBD2 matches at 9 bases. CDR1 SNHLY and CDR2 FYNNEI come from the germline V gene. The CDR3 runs 15 residues. The J segment lost 2 bases and the V segment lost 9 bases, leaving 7 bases of the junction unmatched. The CDR3 sequence is CARDGTSPNTGELFF. The CDR3 DNA follows: TGTGCCAGGGATGGGACTAGCCCTAACACCGGGGAGCTGTTTTTT.

V is TRBV4-2 and J is TRBJ1-6, with D tentatively TRBD1 (6 bases). Germline V gene data show CDR1 as LGHNA and CDR2 as YNFKEQ. Trimming took 3 bases from V and 9 from J, leaving 21 bases between them. This CDR3 spans 17 amino acids. This CDR3 is CASSHLGQGHGTSPLHF. The CDR3 coding sequence is TGTGCCAGCAGCCATTTAGGGCAGGGACATGGTACTTCACCCCTCCACTTT.

V gene TRBV7-2 combines with J gene TRBJ1-2; unclear D gene. V dropped 0 bases and J dropped 7 bases, with 18 bases sitting between them. The germline CDR1 and CDR2 sequences are SGHTA and FQGNSA. CDR3 length: 16 amino acids. The chain's CDR3 is CASSLAGPTNLGGYTF. Written as DNA, the CDR3 is TGTGCCAGCAGCTTAGCGGGCCCGACTAATCTCGGTGGCTACACCTTC.

This clone has a handful of counts. This sequence joins TRBV6-5 and TRBJ2-2; D is ambiguous. The CDR3 extends over 15 amino acids. V was trimmed by 0 bases and J by 2 bases, leaving 7 bases between them. Germline CDR1 reads MNHEY; CDR2 reads SVGAGI. CDR3 nucleotides: TGTGCCAGCAGTTACTCGAGGAGAAACACCGGGGAGCTGTTTTTT. Protein product: CASSYSRRNTGELFF.

The genes are TRBV9 and TRBJ2-7, with TRBD2 identical over 7 bases. The CDR3 sequence is 14 residues long. V trimming: 4 bases; J trimming: 2 bases; junction bases outside the gene matches: 6. Germline-derived CDR1 and CDR2 are SGDLS and YYNGEE. Written as DNA, the CDR3 is TGTGCCAGCAGCCCCCGGGAGGTCACCTACGAGCAGTACTTC. Protein sequence: CASSPREVTYEQYF.

The rearrangement joins TRBV7-9 to TRBJ2-3, with 7 bases identical to TRBD2. Germline trimming cut 2 bases from V and 2 bases from J; bases unmatched to any gene: 4. Germline V gene sequence: CDR1 SEHNR, CDR2 FQNEAQ (reference sequence). CDR3 length equals 15 residues. The CDR3 spells CASSLTSADTDTQYF. The CDR3 DNA reads TGTGCCAGCAGCTTAACTAGCGCTGACACAGATACGCAGTATTTT.

The chain combines TRBV7-2 with TRBJ2-1, with 9 positions matching TRBD2. With 3 bases clipped from V and 8 bases from J, the junction kept 11 bases outside the gene matches. The CDR3 is made up of 16 amino acids. CDR1 is SGHTA and CDR2 is FQGNSA in the germline V gene. The CDR3 DNA reads as TGTGCCAGCAGCTTCACGGGCGGGGGGGCACTGCATGAGCAGTTCTTC. Translating gives CASSFTGGGALHEQFF. The entire variable domain, with the rest obtained from reference TRBV7-2 and TRBJ2-1, is as follows: GAGVSQSPSNKVTEKGKDVELRCDPISGHTALYWYRQSLGQGLEFLIYFQGNSAPDKSGLPSDRFSAERTGGSVSTLTIQRTQQEDSAVYLCASSFTGGGALHEQFFGPGTRLTVL.

The gene calls are TRBV7-3 and TRBJ2-7; D is unclear. The CDR3 covers 15 residues. The V end was cut by 5 bases, the J end by 2 bases, with 16 bases between. Germline loops: CDR1 SGHTA, CDR2 FQGTGA. The DNA of the CDR3 is TGTGCCAGCAGCGTAGGAGCCAGTCTTCCCTACGAGCAGTACTTC. Amino acid sequence: CASSVGASLPYEQYF.

The J gene is TRBJ2-1, the V gene TRBV24-1; 8 nucleotides line up with TRBD1. The CDR3 covers 13 residues. Trimming took 9 bases from V and 7 from J; bases not matched to a gene: 7. Germline V gene sequence: CDR1 KGHDR, CDR2 SFDVKD. CDR3 region: CATGRTGWNEQFF. The CDR3 DNA follows: TGTGCCACCGGAAGGACAGGGTGGAATGAGCAGTTCTTC.

This chain links TRBV5-1 with TRBJ2-5; no definite D call. CDR1 is SGHRS, CDR2 YFSETQ, per germline. CDR3 size: 13 residues. With 5 bases removed from V and 6 bases from J, the gap between germline ends came to 14 bases. CDR3: CASSITPEQTQYF. In DNA, the CDR3 is TGCGCCAGCAGTATAACCCCTGAGCAGACCCAGTACTTC.

This clone appeared a few times. The CDR3 nucleotides read TGTGCCAGCAGCTTGGCCAGGACAGGGGGATATAATTCACCCCTCCACTTT. It yields the protein CASSLARTGGYNSPLHF. The rearrangement uses TRBV5-6 and TRBJ1-6; TRBD1 aligns across 10 bases. After removal of 0 bases from V and 4 bases from J, the junction contained 4 bases not matched to a gene. The CDR3 runs 17 residues. From germline, CDR1 is SGHDT and CDR2 YYEEEE.

This clone has more than one count but fewer than ten. V and J are TRBV7-2 and TRBJ1-1, with 8 positions matching TRBD1. V shed 8 bases and J 5 bases; nucleotides not matched to a gene: 10. In germline, CDR1 is SGHTA, CDR2 FQGNSA. This CDR3 contains 14 residues. CDR3 sequence (DNA): TGTGCCAGCGGGGCAGGGGGCGTTGGGACTGAAGCTTTCTTT. Encoded protein: CASGAGGVGTEAFF.

DNA for the CDR3: TGTGCCAGCAGCTTAGGATCGGGGTCCTCCTACGAGCAGTACTTC. Translating it yields CASSLGSGSSYEQYF. This rearrangement joins TRBV7-3 to TRBJ2-7; weak D call: TRBD2 (5 bases). The CDR3 is made up of 15 amino acids. Germline V lookup: CDR1 SGHTA, CDR2 FQGTGA. Trimming removed 2 bases at V and 0 bases at J, with 11 bases between.

This sequence joins TRBV9 and TRBJ1-2; 8 bases are shared with TRBD1. The CDR3 contains 14 residues. With 4 bases clipped from V and 2 bases from J, the junction kept 4 bases outside the gene matches. Per germline, CDR1 SGDLS and CDR2 YYNGEE. CDR3 residues: CASSPTGGNYGYTF. The CDR3 nucleotides are TGTGCCAGCAGCCCTACAGGGGGGAACTATGGCTACACCTTC.

CDR3 bases: TGCGCCAGCAGCCGAGAATCTAGCGGGGTTTACAATGAGCAGTTCTTC. Translation gives CASSRESSGVYNEQFF. V and J are TRBV4-3 and TRBJ2-1; 9 positions match TRBD2. The CDR3 contains 16 residues. After removal of 4 bases from V and 4 bases from J, the junction contained 8 bases not matched to a gene. The germline V gene has CDR1 LGHNA and CDR2 YSLEER.

The rearrangement uses TRBV6-2 or TRBV6-3 and TRBJ1-1, with D possibly TRBD1 on 6 matching bases. In germline, CDR1 is MNHEY, CDR2 SVGEGT. The CDR3 extends over 14 amino acids. Trimming removed 5 bases at V and 1 base at J, with 11 bases between. This chain's CDR3 is CASSIQGRNTEAFF. CDR3 DNA: TGTGCCAGCAGTATACAGGGTCGGAACACTGAAGCTTTCTTT.

The V and J genes are TRBV4-2 and TRBJ2-5; 8 positions agree with TRBD1. Trimming removed 5 bases from V and 5 bases from J; junction bases left unmatched: 10. Germline assignment: CDR1 LGHNA and CDR2 YNFKEQ. The CDR3 is 15 residues long. The CDR3 DNA sequence: TGTGCCAGCAGCTTTGCGGCAGGGGGCGGCGAGACCCAGTACTTC. Protein: CASSFAAGGGETQYF.

The rearrangement links TRBV7-8 to TRBJ1-5; D is possibly TRBD1 (6 bases). The CDR3 extends over 13 amino acids. Trimming took 6 bases from V and 5 from J, leaving 11 bases between them. The V gene's germline CDR1 is SGHVS and CDR2 FQNEAQ. The CDR3 region has the DNA TGTGCCAGCAGGCTGGACAGTGATCAGCCCCAGCATTTT. Translation gives CASRLDSDQPQHF.

This chain connects TRBV28 to TRBJ1-1; D may be TRBD1 (5 bases). Trimming cost V 3 bases and J 4 bases, with 27 bases left between them. From germline, CDR1 is MDHEN and CDR2 SYDVKM. This CDR3 contains 19 residues. CDR3 nucleotide sequence: TGTGCCAGCAGTTTCTTGATTTTCCCGGGGGGGTGGAGGAGCACTGAAGCTTTCTTT. It translates to CASSFLIFPGGWRSTEAFF.

V and J are TRBV2 and TRBJ2-1, with 9 positions matching TRBD2. The V gene's germline CDR1 is SNHLY and CDR2 FYNNEI. The CDR3 totals 13 residues. V lost 6 bases to trimming and J lost 6 bases; unmatched junction nucleotides: 3. CDR3 sequence reads: CASRGTSPNEQFF. The CDR3 coding sequence is TGTGCCAGCAGAGGGACTAGCCCCAATGAGCAGTTCTTC.